What follows describes a single T cell receptor (beta chain). The record originates from a study of blood T cell repertoires in COVID-19. Study-wide context: Both acute and convalescent COVID-19 samples were obtained from the United States, Italy and Spain. The cDNA or gDNA used as material had been derived from T cells, B-cell-depleted T cells, or PBMCs.

Original analysis: Counts of nucleated cells, estimated from reference gene primer amplification, were obtained. The assay was immunoSEQ multiplex PCR, and TCRdb's table has in-frame clones only and misses some. Clonal size and the V and J genes are those of that table, whereas D and trimming came from the DNA. The table lists 270,000 or so clones, approximately 91% of them singletons. Trimming pared 0 bases from V and 11 bases from J, leaving 19 bases between. This CDR3 region has 16 residues. Germline values: CDR1 LGHDT, CDR2 YNNKEL (reference sequence). The TCR originated in a middle-aged woman who had recovered from COVID-19. Sequencing used peripheral blood. The chain links TRBV3-1 (or the pseudogene TRBV3-2) to TRBJ2-2; TRBD2 is a possible D gene (5 bases). The CDR3 protein is CASSQETRELTIELFF. The DNA for the CDR3 is TGTGCCAGCAGCCAAGAAACAAGGGAACTGACTATTGAGCTGTTTTTT.